This TCR beta chain was recovered during a study of blood T cell repertoires in COVID-19. Across the whole study: Sample material is recorded as cDNA or gDNA derived from T cells, B-cell-depleted T cells, or PBMCs.

Germline V gene lookup returns CDR1 MGHRA and CDR2 YSYEKL. CDR3 length: 14 residues. V lost 6 bases to trimming and J lost 0 bases, with 12 bases between them. There are a few counts of this clone. Per the original data handling: Counts of nucleated cells, estimated from reference gene primer amplification, were obtained. The assay was immunoSEQ multiplex PCR, and TCRdb's table has in-frame clones only and misses some. V and J calls and clone size are given by that table; D and trimming were obtained from the DNA. The table has 130,000 or so clones, under 85% seen once. The specimen sequenced was peripheral blood. V and J are TRBV4-1 and TRBJ2-7, with D uncertain. The sequence derives from a woman between 55 and 75 years old with acute or convalescent COVID-19. CDR3 sequence: CASRPRLISYEQYF. The CDR3 coding sequence is TGCGCCAGCAGGCCCCGACTGATCTCCTACGAGCAGTACTTC.